The next 18 T cell receptor beta chains were all read from a single sample in a study of radiotherapy plus CTLA-4 blockade in lung cancer. The method was immunoSEQ multiplex PCR; TCRdb's version includes in-frame clones alone and lacks a portion of them. This repertoire shows approximately 33,000 clones, about 72% found once; its top ten account for roughly 8%. Sequencing was performed on peripheral blood, taken from a patient treated with radiotherapy plus ipilimumab. The receptors here all came from a human donor with non-small cell lung cancer who had stable disease on radiotherapy plus ipilimumab.

V and J are TRBV7-9 and TRBJ2-2; D gene ambiguous. Trimming took off 3 bases at V and 4 bases at J, with 9 bases between the two ends. The germline CDR1 and CDR2 sequences are SEHNR and FQNEAQ (reference sequence). This CDR3 comprises 14 residues. CDR3 residues: CASSFSEPTGELFF. The CDR3, as DNA: TGTGCCAGCAGCTTTTCGGAGCCCACCGGGGAGCTGTTTTTT.

The chain couples TRBV5-1 to TRBJ1-1; no clear D gene. The CDR3 has 15 residues. Germline V lookup: CDR1 SGHRS, CDR2 YFSETQ. The ends were cut back, 0 bases at V and 1 base at J, with 10 bases in the middle. The CDR3 region is CASSLEWGGNTEAFF. The CDR3 coding sequence is TGCGCCAGCAGCTTGGAATGGGGAGGGAACACTGAAGCTTTCTTT.

V is TRBV2 and J is TRBJ1-1; unclear D gene. CDR3 size: 13 residues. Germline loops: CDR1 SNHLY, CDR2 FYNNEI. V was cut by 3 bases and J by 1 base, with 6 bases left in between. The CDR3 nucleotides read TGTGCCAGCAGTGAGGGTGGGAACACTGAAGCTTTCTTT. Its protein is CASSEGGNTEAFF.

J is TRBJ2-1 and V is TRBV28, with TRBD1 as a possible D gene (5 bases). Per the germline V gene, CDR1 is MDHEN and CDR2 is SYDVKM. The CDR3 totals 14 residues. The ends were cut back, 8 bases at V and 5 bases at J, with 16 bases in the middle. The CDR3 reads CASGATDLNNEQFF. As DNA, the CDR3 is TGTGCCAGCGGGGCGACGGACCTTAACAATGAGCAGTTCTTC.

The chain joins TRBV6-5 to TRBJ1-2; 7 bases are a match to TRBD1. CDR3 length equals 13 residues. Trimming at V came to 6 bases and at J to 4 bases, leaving 5 bases not matched to a gene. The germline V gene has CDR1 MNHEY and CDR2 SVGAGI. The chain's CDR3 is CASSLDRFYGYTF. The CDR3 nucleotides are TGTGCCAGCAGCTTGGACAGGTTCTATGGCTACACCTTC.

The chain uses TRBV7-8 and TRBJ1-2, with TRBD1 identical over 7 bases. The CDR3 has 14 residues. Per germline, CDR1 SGHVS and CDR2 FQNEAQ. V gave up 5 bases and J gave up 1 base; unmatched junction bases: 4. The CDR3 nucleotides are TGTGCCAGCAGCCGGGACAGATATAACTATGGCTACACCTTC. This codes for CASSRDRYNYGYTF.

The chain has TRBV28 and TRBJ1-2; D is uncertain. This CDR3 contains 14 residues. The V end was cut by 2 bases, the J end by 4 bases, with 11 bases between. Looked up from germline, CDR1 is MDHEN and CDR2 is SYDVKM. CDR3 residues: CASSLARLSYGYTF. In DNA form, the CDR3 reads TGTGCCAGCAGTTTAGCCAGACTTAGCTATGGCTACACCTTC.

The V and J genes are TRBV28 and TRBJ2-3, with TRBD2 identical over 8 bases. The CDR3 is 14 residues long. The V and J ends lost 4 bases and 4 bases, in that order; junction bases with no gene match: 4. Germline V lookup: CDR1 MDHEN, CDR2 SYDVKM. The CDR3 nucleotides read TGTGCCAGCAGTTCAAGCGGGGGCTCAGATACGCAGTATTTT. The encoded protein is CASSSSGGSDTQYF.

The rearrangement joins TRBV10-1 to TRBJ1-5; possibly TRBD1 for D (6 bases). CDR1 and CDR2 (germline): WNHNN, SYGVQD (reference sequence). The CDR3 has 13 amino acids. Between the trimmed V and J ends, which lost 1 base and 5 bases, there was a span of 6 bases. CDR3 loop: CASSEYRDQPQHF. DNA for the CDR3: TGCGCCAGCAGTGAGTACAGGGATCAGCCCCAGCATTTT.

J is TRBJ2-5 and V is TRBV5-1, with 12 bases fitting TRBD1. The CDR3 has 20 amino acids. Trimming took 1 base from V and 4 from J; bases not matched to a gene: 17. Germline CDR1 SGHRS, CDR2 YFSETQ. The chain's CDR3 is CASSLPRPGTGGAGGETQYF. Here the CDR3 DNA reads TGCGCCAGCAGCTTGCCCCGACCCGGGACAGGGGGCGCGGGGGGAGAGACCCAGTACTTC.

The rearrangement uses TRBV15 and TRBJ1-4, with 8 bases identical to TRBD1. CDR1 and CDR2 (germline): LNHNV, YYDKDF (reference sequence). The ends lost 0 bases at V and 7 bases at J; junction bases unmatched: 4. The CDR3 covers 15 residues. The CDR3, as DNA: TGTGCCACCAGCAGAGAGATACAGGGGGGTGAAAAACTGTTTTTT. Protein product: CATSREIQGGEKLFF.

The V call is TRBV11-2, the J call TRBJ2-7, with 8 bases aligning to TRBD1. The germline V gene has CDR1 SGHAT and CDR2 FQNNGV. V trimming: 1 base; J trimming: 1 base; junction bases outside the gene matches: 3. The CDR3 spans 15 residues. The CDR3 reads CASSLAGTGSYEQYV. CDR3 bases: TGTGCCAGCAGCTTAGCCGGGACAGGTTCCTACGAGCAGTACGTC.

This clone has just one count. V usage is TRBV4-2 and J usage is TRBJ1-2; D remains ambiguous. V lost 0 bases and J lost 4, with 12 bases in between. Germline-derived CDR1 and CDR2 are LGHNA and YNFKEQ. This CDR3 region has 15 residues. The DNA for the CDR3 is TGTGCCAGCAGCCAAGATTCTTGGACGGTCTATGGCTACACCTTC. This gives the protein CASSQDSWTVYGYTF.

The rearrangement joins TRBV6-5 to TRBJ1-2; 12 nucleotides line up with TRBD1. Germline V gene sequence: CDR1 MNHEY, CDR2 SVGAGI. The junction had 5 bases not matched to a gene; V was cut back by 6 bases and J by 3 bases. This CDR3 spans 15 amino acids. The CDR3 region is CASRKGQGADYGYTF. In DNA, the CDR3 is TGTGCCAGCAGGAAGGGACAGGGGGCAGACTATGGCTACACCTTC.

As for this clone: The CDR3 does not end in the conserved phenylalanine or tryptophan, so this is likely a read error. Because the CDR3's place on the DNA is in doubt, the DNA is left out and the CDR3 is given as listed by TCRdb. The chain is built from TRBV5-1 and TRBJ1-3; whether TRBD1, the table's D call, matches the DNA was not checked. Germline CDR1 SGHRS, CDR2 YFSETQ. The CDR3 spans 9 amino acids, including both terminal residues. CDR3: CASSFGTGK.

In DNA form, the CDR3 reads TGTGCCAGTAGTAAATTTCAGGGAGACGGCACAGATACGCAGTATTTT. It specifies CASSKFQGDGTDTQYF. V gene TRBV19 combines with J gene TRBJ2-3; D may match TRBD1 or TRBD2 (5 bases each). The length of the CDR3 is 16 residues. Germline assignment: CDR1 LNHDA and CDR2 SQIVND (reference sequence). V lost 4 bases and J lost 1, with 15 bases in between.

The rearrangement uses TRBV2 and TRBJ2-1; the match to TRBD1 covers 10 bases. This CDR3 contains 15 residues. The germline V gene has CDR1 SNHLY and CDR2 FYNNEI. V was pared by 5 bases and J by 9 bases, with 10 bases of the junction left unmatched. Here the CDR3 reads CASSQPGQGTSEQFF. DNA of the CDR3: TGTGCCAGCAGTCAGCCGGGACAGGGGACAAGTGAGCAGTTCTTC.

The genes are TRBV30 and TRBJ1-2; the D is unclear. The V end was cut by 3 bases, the J end by 8 bases, with 16 bases between. The germline V gene has CDR1 GTSNPN and CDR2 SVGIG (reference sequence). The CDR3 totals 13 residues. The DNA of the CDR3 is TGTGCCTGGAGAGGGATCCGGGCCGGAGGCTACACCTTC. This gives the protein CAWRGIRAGGYTF.